A selection of T cell receptor beta chains follows, all from one sample in a study of cytomegalovirus exposure and HLA in healthy donors. Libraries were prepared by immunoSEQ multiplex PCR; TCRdb keeps only in-frame clonotypes and omits some of them. The repertoire holds some 110,000 clones, with about 81% as singletons. The sample was PBMCs. The source is a woman in her twenties or thirties in good health and CMV-seronegative. Each CDR3 is given with its conserved first and last residue. The D gene is left open where the match is weak.

j_call v_call d_call cdr3_aa cdr3_nt
TRBJ1-4 TRBV30 . CAWSVPGGGNEKLFF TGTGCCTGGAGTGTACCGGGGGGGGGAAATGAAAAACTGTTTTTT
TRBJ2-1 TRBV7-3 . CASSLRVSGAFSEQFF TGTGCCAGCAGCTTACGGGTTAGCGGTGCGTTTAGTGAGCAGTTCTTC
TRBJ1-1 TRBV11-1 TRBD1 CASSGQGLNTEAFF TGTGCCAGCAGCGGACAGGGGTTGAACACTGAAGCTTTCTTT
TRBJ1-3 TRBV19 TRBD1 CASTPEGALSGNTIYF TGTGCCAGTACGCCCGAGGGGGCCCTCTCTGGAAACACCATATATTTT
TRBJ2-3 TRBV2 . CASSEAGGSTDTQYF TGTGCCAGCAGTGAAGCCGGCGGAAGCACAGATACGCAGTATTTT
TRBJ2-7 TRBV5-3 . CARSLVRVPYEQYF TGTGCCAGAAGCTTGGTCAGGGTACCCTACGAGCAGTACTTC
TRBJ1-1 TRBV29-1 . CSVSQGNTEAFF TGCAGCGTATCACAGGGGAACACTGAAGCTTTCTTT
TRBJ1-4 TRBV20-1 . CSVERGEKLFF TGCAGTGTTGAAAGGGGGGAAAAACTGTTTTTT
TRBJ1-1 TRBV5-1 TRBD1 CASSLEGQGSTTEAFF TGCGCCAGCAGCTTGGAGGGACAGGGAAGTACGACTGAAGCTTTCTTT
TRBJ1-2 TRBV5-6 TRBD1 CASSLPRGNYGYTF TGTGCCAGCAGCTTGCCCAGGGGGAACTATGGCTACACCTTC
TRBJ2-7 TRBV9 TRBD1 CASSSGTDIYEQYF TGTGCCAGCAGCTCCGGGACAGATATCTACGAGCAGTACTTC
TRBJ1-3 TRBV30 . CAWGQGNTIYF TGTGCCTGGGGACAGGGAAACACCATATATTTT
TRBJ2-1 TRBV18 TRBD1 CASSSNSGTGSYNEQFF TGTGCCAGCTCATCTAACTCCGGGACAGGGAGCTACAATGAGCAGTTCTTC
TRBJ1-4 TRBV7-6 TRBD1 CASSLGPGGPQLFF TGTGCCAGCAGCTTAGGGCCAGGGGGTCCCCAACTGTTTTTT
TRBJ2-7 TRBV5-3 . CARSSLLAVVSYEQYF TGTGCCAGAAGCTCTCTACTAGCCGTCGTTTCCTACGAGCAGTACTTC
TRBJ2-5 TRBV27 TRBD1 CASSLGTGVVTQYF TGTGCCAGCAGCCTCGGGACAGGGGTAGTGACCCAGTACTTC
TRBJ2-1 TRBV4-1 . CASSQNPGLHEQFF TGCGCCAGCAGCCAGAACCCGGGGTTGCATGAGCAGTTCTTC
TRBJ1-2 TRBV9 TRBD1 CASSVGVTGYGYTF TGTGCCAGCAGCGTAGGAGTGACAGGGTATGGCTACACCTTC
TRBJ1-2 TRBV28 TRBD1 CASSLAGTGGRGYTF TGTGCCAGCAGTTTGGCCGGGACAGGGGGCCGCGGCTACACCTTC
TRBJ1-1 TRBV13 . CASSSRPNTEAFF TGTGCCAGCAGCTCCAGGCCCAACACTGAAGCTTTCTTT
TRBJ2-4 TRBV7-2 TRBD2 CASSLGGLAGRAGNIQYF TGTGCCAGCAGCTTAGGGGGACTAGCGGGTAGAGCTGGAAACATTCAGTACTTC